This T cell receptor beta chain was sequenced during a study of shared T cell receptors in the human thymus. The germline gives CDR1 SGHVS, CDR2 FQNEAQ. This CDR3 region has 17 residues. The germline V and J ends were trimmed by 6 bases and 3 bases, with 18 bases remaining between them. This clone was seen once. TCRdb's table, derived via immunoSEQ multiplex PCR, lists solely in-frame clones and lacks some. The sample holds hundreds of thousands of clones, roughly 90% seen once. This same sample was also taken into another study, of human thymus T cells. That study adds: Donors were healthy Finnish babies undergoing corrective operations for congenital heart defects. From resections taken during corrective heart surgery, the thymus tissue was obtained. Thymic and blood repertoires showed apparently biased V and J gene usage. Related research found strongly overlapping thymic repertoires in unrelated individuals.

Sequencing was carried out using thymocytes. The rearrangement uses TRBV7-8 and TRBJ2-6; possible D gene TRBD2, 5 bases. This receptor was obtained from a boy under two years old with a congenital heart defect. CDR3 region: CASSLLRVAGGANVLTF. The DNA for the CDR3 is TGTGCCAGCAGTCTCCTCCGAGTGGCGGGTGGGGCCAACGTCCTGACTTTC.